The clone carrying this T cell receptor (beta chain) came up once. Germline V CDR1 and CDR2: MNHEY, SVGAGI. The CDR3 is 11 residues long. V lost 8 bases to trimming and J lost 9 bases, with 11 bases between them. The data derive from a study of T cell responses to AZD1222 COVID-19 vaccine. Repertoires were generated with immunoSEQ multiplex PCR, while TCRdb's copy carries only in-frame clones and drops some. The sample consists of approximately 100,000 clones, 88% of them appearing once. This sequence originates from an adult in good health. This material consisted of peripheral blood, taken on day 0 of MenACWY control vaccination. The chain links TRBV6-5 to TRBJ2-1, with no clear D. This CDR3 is CASRLFREQFF. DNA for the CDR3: TGTGCCAGCCGCTTGTTTCGTGAGCAGTTCTTC.